A single sample is the source of the 32 T cell receptor beta chains below, sequenced in a study of radiation and T cells in renal cell carcinoma. Stated time point: baseline pretreatment blood. Noted treatment: 15 Gy SBRT to primary tumor, nephrectomy 4 weeks later. The repertoire was sequenced with immunoSEQ multiplex PCR; TCRdb's copy has only in-frame clones and lacks some. The table includes 90,000 to 100,000 clones, 70% to 90% detected once. The specimen comprised blood, sampled from a patient whose treatment included radiotherapy and nephrectomy. The receptors shown here come from a man aged 50 to 59 with renal cell carcinoma.

The chain couples TRBV15 to TRBJ2-2; D remains unclear. V lost 0 bases and J 7 bases, leaving 12 bases between the germline ends. The germline gives CDR1 LNHNV, CDR2 YYDKDF (reference sequence). The CDR3 has 15 amino acids. DNA of the CDR3: TGTGCCACCAGCAGAGATTCCTCCGTGGGCGGGGAGCTGTTTTTT. The encoded protein is CATSRDSSVGGELFF.

This clone is a singleton in its sample. CDR3 sequence: CASSPLARTQETQYF. Written as DNA, the CDR3 is TGTGCCAGCAGCCCTCTCGCACGGACCCAAGAGACCCAGTACTTC. The J gene is TRBJ2-5, the V gene TRBV7-9; D gene uncertain. Germline values: CDR1 SEHNR, CDR2 FQNEAQ (reference sequence). CDR3 length: 15 residues. V was cut by 5 bases and J by 1 base, with 14 bases left in between.

The chain recombines TRBV18 with TRBJ2-2; the D gene is possibly TRBD1 (5 bases). The germline V and J ends were trimmed by 1 base and 6 bases, with 9 bases remaining between them. The CDR3 is made up of 14 amino acids. The germline gives CDR1 KGHSH, CDR2 LQKENI. The CDR3 nucleotides read TGTGCCAGCTCACCACGGCAGGGTTCCGGGGAGCTGTTTTTT. This encodes CASSPRQGSGELFF.

The chain employs TRBV28 and TRBJ2-2; D perhaps matches TRBD1 (5 bases). The V end was cut by 3 bases, the J end by 5 bases, with 13 bases between. This CDR3 has 15 amino acids. Germline V lookup: CDR1 MDHEN, CDR2 SYDVKM. CDR3 coding DNA: TGTGCCAGCAGTTTTGGGGCAGGGAAGACCGGGGAGCTGTTTTTT. Encoded protein: CASSFGAGKTGELFF.

The J gene is TRBJ2-3, the V gene TRBV5-1, with D unresolved. The CDR3 spans 15 residues. Germline loops: CDR1 SGHRS, CDR2 YFSETQ. Trimming removed 0 bases from V and 0 bases from J, with 8 bases in between. In nucleotides, the CDR3 is TGCGCCAGCAGCTTGGGGCTAATTAGCACAGATACGCAGTATTTT. This codes for CASSLGLISTDTQYF.

In this sample, this clone turned up a few times. V and J are TRBV6-5 and TRBJ2-7; D is perhaps TRBD1 (6 bases). Germline lookup yields CDR1 MNHEY and CDR2 SVGAGI. Between the trimmed V and J ends, which lost 0 bases and 6 bases, there was a span of 15 bases. The CDR3 loop spans 15 amino acids. CDR3: CASSYSPTGIIEQYF. CDR3 sequence (DNA): TGTGCCAGCAGTTACTCGCCGACAGGTATCATCGAGCAGTACTTC.

The chain links TRBV6-6 to TRBJ2-7; 12 bases line up with TRBD1. Trimming removed 5 bases from V and 7 bases from J; junction bases left unmatched: 9. Germline V lookup: CDR1 MNHNY, CDR2 SVGAGI (reference sequence). This CDR3 has 15 amino acids. The CDR3 nucleotides read TGTGCCAGCAGTGACCCGGGACAGGGGGCATGGGAGCAGTACTTC. Translated: CASSDPGQGAWEQYF.

The chain employs TRBV19 and TRBJ1-4; no clear D gene. V dropped 3 bases and J dropped 4 bases, with 9 bases sitting between them. Per germline, CDR1 LNHDA and CDR2 SQIVND (reference sequence). CDR3 length: 14 residues. The CDR3 bases are TGTGCCAGTAGTATGGGCCAGTTTAATGAAAAACTGTTTTTT. As protein: CASSMGQFNEKLFF.

The chain has TRBV14 and TRBJ2-3; D remains unclear. CDR1 and CDR2 from the germline V gene are SGHDN and FVKESK. The CDR3 sequence is 15 residues long. The V end lost 3 bases, the J end lost 2 bases, and 12 bases lay between the germline ends. CDR3 residues: CASSHDLGVTDTQYF. CDR3 DNA sequence: TGTGCCAGCAGCCACGACCTTGGGGTCACAGATACGCAGTATTTT.

The chain carries TRBV5-1 and TRBJ1-2; 7 positions match TRBD1. This CDR3 comprises 19 residues. V was clipped by 4 bases and J by 3 bases; unmatched bases: 21. Germline assignment: CDR1 SGHRS and CDR2 YFSETQ. CDR3 DNA sequence: TGCGCCAGCAGCACAACCCCCGGGACAGACGATCCTCGGGACTATGGCTACACCTTC. It translates to CASSTTPGTDDPRDYGYTF. Using reference TRBV5-1 and TRBJ1-2 for the parts outside the CDR3, the full variable domain is KAGVTQTPRYLIKTRGQQVTLSCSPISGHRSVSWYQQTPGQGLQFLFEYFSETQRNKGNFPGRFSGRQFSNSRSEMNVSTLELGDSALYLCASSTTPGTDDPRDYGYTFGSGTRLTVV.

The V gene is TRBV9, the J gene TRBJ2-7, with TRBD2 identical over 9 bases. The germline V gene encodes CDR1 SGDLS and CDR2 YYNGEE. The CDR3 has 15 residues. V shed 0 bases and J 4 bases; nucleotides not matched to a gene: 5. CDR3 coding DNA: TGTGCCAGCAGCGTAGATGGCGGGAGGGTTTACGAGCAGTACTTC. Its translation is CASSVDGGRVYEQYF.

The chain is built from TRBV19 and TRBJ1-2, with D maybe TRBD1 (5 bases). The germline V and J ends were trimmed by 8 bases and 0 bases, with 16 bases remaining between them. The germline gives CDR1 LNHDA, CDR2 SQIVND (reference sequence). The CDR3 contains 15 residues. CDR3 DNA: TGTGCCAGTGGGGAAACAGGCAGCTCTAACTATGGCTACACCTTC. Residues: CASGETGSSNYGYTF. Combining the CDR3 with reference TRBV19 and TRBJ1-2 gives the whole variable domain DGGITQSPKYLFRKEGQNVTLSCEQNLNHDAMYWYRQDPGQGLRLIYYSQIVNDFQKGDIAEGYSVSREKKESFPLTVTSAQKNPTAFYLCASGETGSSNYGYTFGSGTRLTVV.

The gene calls are TRBV28 and TRBJ2-5, with 8 bases fitting TRBD1. The CDR3 loop spans 14 amino acids. J lost 5 bases, V lost 6 bases, and 8 bases had no gene match. In germline, CDR1 is MDHEN, CDR2 SYDVKM. CDR3 nucleotides: TGTGCCAGCAGAAAACGGACAGGGTGGGAGACCCAGTACTTC. This encodes CASRKRTGWETQYF.

The rearrangement joins TRBV6-1 to TRBJ2-7; possible D gene TRBD2, 5 bases. This CDR3 is built from 11 residues. The ends were cut back, 10 bases at V and 1 base at J, with 8 bases in the middle. From germline, CDR1 is MNHNS and CDR2 SASEGT. The CDR3 protein is CATVASYEQYF. The DNA for the CDR3 is TGTGCCACGGTAGCGTCCTACGAGCAGTACTTC.

This clone was seen a handful of times. The chain is built from TRBV2 and TRBJ1-5; TRBD1 is a possible D gene (5 bases). Germline V CDR1 and CDR2: SNHLY, FYNNEI. This CDR3 spans 14 amino acids. Trimming took 4 bases from V and 4 from J, leaving 11 bases between them. The CDR3 DNA follows: TGTGCCAGCAGTGTACGAGGGGATAATCAGCCCCAGCATTTT. Protein: CASSVRGDNQPQHF.

This sequence joins TRBV6-1 and TRBJ1-5; no firm D call. V was clipped by 7 bases and J by 2 bases, with 9 bases between them. The V gene's germline CDR1 is MNHNS and CDR2 SASEGT. The CDR3 contains 13 residues. CDR3 sequence reads: CASMLTGNQPQHF. The CDR3 DNA reads TGTGCCAGCATGCTTACAGGCAATCAGCCCCAGCATTTT.

The V call is TRBV6-5, the J call TRBJ2-1; D unresolved. Germline V gene data show CDR1 as MNHEY and CDR2 as SVGAGI. The V end lost 7 bases, the J end lost 6 bases, and 13 bases lay between the germline ends. This CDR3 is built from 13 residues. The CDR3 DNA follows: TGTGCCAGCACCAGATACGCCGGCAATGAGCAGTTCTTC. The encoded protein is CASTRYAGNEQFF.

The rearrangement links TRBV5-1 to TRBJ2-7, with D unclear. Deletions cut 2 bases from V and 1 base from J, with 7 bases between. Germline V CDR1 and CDR2: SGHRS, YFSETQ. The CDR3 has 13 residues. The CDR3 loop reads CASSFDVSYEQYF. Written as DNA, the CDR3 is TGCGCCAGCAGCTTTGACGTTTCCTACGAGCAGTACTTC.

The chain has TRBV5-1 and TRBJ2-4, with D possibly matching TRBD2 (6 bases). The germline V and J ends were trimmed by 3 bases and 1 base, with 8 bases remaining between them. The CDR3 has 14 amino acids. Germline V lookup: CDR1 SGHRS, CDR2 YFSETQ. This chain's CDR3 is CASSSGVAKNIQYF. The DNA for the CDR3 is TGCGCCAGCAGCTCGGGAGTTGCCAAAAACATTCAGTACTTC. Looking up the rest from reference TRBV5-1 and TRBJ2-4 gives the full variable domain: KAGVTQTPRYLIKTRGQQVTLSCSPISGHRSVSWYQQTPGQGLQFLFEYFSETQRNKGNFPGRFSGRQFSNSRSEMNVSTLELGDSALYLCASSSGVAKNIQYFGAGTRLSVL.

The chain's CDR3 is CASSSTDSGPPYEQYF. The CDR3 DNA follows: TGTGCCAGCAGCTCAACAGATAGCGGGCCACCCTACGAGCAGTACTTC. This chain uses TRBV5-6 with TRBJ2-7, with 7 bases matching TRBD2. The CDR3 covers 16 residues. Germline trimming cut 3 bases from V and 2 bases from J; bases unmatched to any gene: 11. Per the germline V gene, CDR1 is SGHDT and CDR2 is YYEEEE.

This clone was picked up one time. The chain links TRBV7-2 to TRBJ2-5, with D hard to call. Trimming cost V 1 base and J 1 base, with 4 bases left between them. Germline-derived CDR1 and CDR2 are SGHTA and FQGNSA. CDR3 length: 13 amino acids. CDR3: CASSLGIQETQYF. The CDR3 DNA follows: TGTGCCAGCAGCTTAGGCATCCAAGAGACCCAGTACTTC. Full variable domain (missing parts from reference TRBV7-2 and TRBJ2-5): GAGVSQSPSNKVTEKGKDVELRCDPISGHTALYWYRQSLGQGLEFLIYFQGNSAPDKSGLPSDRFSAERTGGSVSTLTIQRTQQEDSAVYLCASSLGIQETQYFGPGTRLLVL.

The chain has TRBV7-9 and TRBJ2-3; D possibly corresponds to TRBD2 (5 bases). Germline CDR1 and CDR2: SEHNR and FQNEAQ (reference sequence). The CDR3 length is 13 residues. V lost 5 bases to trimming and J lost 8 bases, with 14 bases between them. Here the CDR3 reads CASSLVTRSTQYF. DNA of the CDR3: TGTGCCAGCAGCCTAGTCACTAGGTCTACGCAGTATTTT.

The rearrangement uses TRBV27 and TRBJ1-5; D not certain. The CDR3 runs 14 residues. With 4 bases removed from V and 2 bases from J, the gap between germline ends came to 9 bases. Germline CDR1 MNHEY, CDR2 SMNVEV (reference sequence). CDR3 residues: CASSSRMGNQPQHF. In DNA form, the CDR3 reads TGTGCCAGCAGTTCGAGGATGGGCAATCAGCCCCAGCATTTT.

V and J are TRBV6-5 and TRBJ2-1; D is tentatively TRBD1 or TRBD2 (5 bases each). Germline lookup yields CDR1 MNHEY and CDR2 SVGAGI. This CDR3 is 13 amino acids long. Trimming took 2 bases from V and 12 from J, leaving 14 bases between them. CDR3 sequence (DNA): TGTGCCAGCAGTTACCAATTACAGGAGGCGCAGTTCTTC. The encoded protein is CASSYQLQEAQFF.

The V and J genes are TRBV28 and TRBJ1-2; the match to TRBD1 covers 8 bases. The CDR3 consists of 15 residues. J gave up 4 bases and V 5 bases, and 9 bases lay outside the gene matches. The germline V gene has CDR1 MDHEN and CDR2 SYDVKM. As DNA, the CDR3 is TGTGCCAGCAGTGATACCGGAGGGACAGGCTATGGCTACACCTTC. Translation: CASSDTGGTGYGYTF.

The chain is built from TRBV5-1 and TRBJ2-3; D ambiguous. This CDR3 comprises 13 residues. The germline gives CDR1 SGHRS, CDR2 YFSETQ. The V gene lost 0 bases and the J gene lost 6 bases, with 8 bases spanning the gap. This chain's CDR3 is CASSLAPLDTQYF. In nucleotides, the CDR3 is TGCGCCAGCAGCTTGGCACCCCTGGATACGCAGTATTTT.

The V and J genes are TRBV28 and TRBJ1-4; D uncertain. The V end lost 7 bases, the J end lost 0 bases, and 6 bases lay between the germline ends. The CDR3 has 13 amino acids. Per the germline V gene, CDR1 is MDHEN and CDR2 is SYDVKM. The CDR3 DNA sequence: TGTGCCAGCAACGGTGCAACTAATGAAAAACTGTTTTTT. It specifies CASNGATNEKLFF.

This chain's CDR3 is CSVGLSGVHPADTQYF. CDR3 coding DNA: TGCAGCGTTGGTCTTTCCGGAGTACATCCTGCAGATACGCAGTATTTT. The chain employs TRBV29-1 and TRBJ2-3, with D uncertain. This CDR3 comprises 16 residues. Trimming shortened V by 4 bases and J by 4 bases, and 21 bases separated the two germline ends. Germline V gene data show CDR1 as SQVTM and CDR2 as ANQGSEA.

This rearrangement joins TRBV9 to TRBJ1-2; TRBD1 matches 9 bases. The CDR3 covers 15 residues. V was clipped by 0 bases and J by 4 bases; unmatched bases: 4. CDR1 and CDR2 from the germline V gene are SGDLS and YYNGEE. The CDR3 here is CASSVGTGAPYGYTF. The CDR3 DNA sequence: TGTGCCAGCAGCGTAGGGACAGGGGCGCCCTATGGCTACACCTTC.

The rearrangement joins TRBV15 to TRBJ2-7; D is ambiguous. This CDR3 is built from 12 residues. Germline V gene lookup returns CDR1 LNHNV and CDR2 YYDKDF (reference sequence). V dropped 2 bases and J dropped 3 bases, with 5 bases sitting between them. CDR3 sequence (DNA): TGTGCCACCAGCAGACCCAACTACGAGCAGTACTTC. Its protein is CATSRPNYEQYF.

This clone has only one observation. The gene calls are TRBV30 and TRBJ2-3; the D is unclear. The germline gives CDR1 GTSNPN, CDR2 SVGIG (reference sequence). Trimming left V 0 bases short and J 6 bases short, with 7 bases between. The CDR3 spans 12 residues. CDR3 residues: CAWSVHRDTQYF. The CDR3 DNA sequence: TGTGCCTGGAGTGTACATAGGGATACGCAGTATTTT. Using reference TRBV30 and TRBJ2-3 for the parts outside the CDR3, the full variable domain is SQTIHQWPATLVQPVGSPLSLECTVEGTSNPNLYWYRQAAGRGLQLLFYSVGIGQISSEVPQNLSASRPQDRQFILSSKKLLLSDSGFYLCAWSVHRDTQYFGPGTRLTVL.

The chain combines TRBV9 with TRBJ1-1; D possibly corresponds to TRBD1 (6 bases). Germline V gene sequence: CDR1 SGDLS, CDR2 YYNGEE. The CDR3 is 16 amino acids. Trimming took off 0 bases at V and 5 bases at J, with 17 bases between the two ends. The CDR3 DNA sequence: TGTGCCAGCAGCGTAGCTACGGGCAGGGGATTTACTGAAGCTTTCTTT. Translated: CASSVATGRGFTEAFF.